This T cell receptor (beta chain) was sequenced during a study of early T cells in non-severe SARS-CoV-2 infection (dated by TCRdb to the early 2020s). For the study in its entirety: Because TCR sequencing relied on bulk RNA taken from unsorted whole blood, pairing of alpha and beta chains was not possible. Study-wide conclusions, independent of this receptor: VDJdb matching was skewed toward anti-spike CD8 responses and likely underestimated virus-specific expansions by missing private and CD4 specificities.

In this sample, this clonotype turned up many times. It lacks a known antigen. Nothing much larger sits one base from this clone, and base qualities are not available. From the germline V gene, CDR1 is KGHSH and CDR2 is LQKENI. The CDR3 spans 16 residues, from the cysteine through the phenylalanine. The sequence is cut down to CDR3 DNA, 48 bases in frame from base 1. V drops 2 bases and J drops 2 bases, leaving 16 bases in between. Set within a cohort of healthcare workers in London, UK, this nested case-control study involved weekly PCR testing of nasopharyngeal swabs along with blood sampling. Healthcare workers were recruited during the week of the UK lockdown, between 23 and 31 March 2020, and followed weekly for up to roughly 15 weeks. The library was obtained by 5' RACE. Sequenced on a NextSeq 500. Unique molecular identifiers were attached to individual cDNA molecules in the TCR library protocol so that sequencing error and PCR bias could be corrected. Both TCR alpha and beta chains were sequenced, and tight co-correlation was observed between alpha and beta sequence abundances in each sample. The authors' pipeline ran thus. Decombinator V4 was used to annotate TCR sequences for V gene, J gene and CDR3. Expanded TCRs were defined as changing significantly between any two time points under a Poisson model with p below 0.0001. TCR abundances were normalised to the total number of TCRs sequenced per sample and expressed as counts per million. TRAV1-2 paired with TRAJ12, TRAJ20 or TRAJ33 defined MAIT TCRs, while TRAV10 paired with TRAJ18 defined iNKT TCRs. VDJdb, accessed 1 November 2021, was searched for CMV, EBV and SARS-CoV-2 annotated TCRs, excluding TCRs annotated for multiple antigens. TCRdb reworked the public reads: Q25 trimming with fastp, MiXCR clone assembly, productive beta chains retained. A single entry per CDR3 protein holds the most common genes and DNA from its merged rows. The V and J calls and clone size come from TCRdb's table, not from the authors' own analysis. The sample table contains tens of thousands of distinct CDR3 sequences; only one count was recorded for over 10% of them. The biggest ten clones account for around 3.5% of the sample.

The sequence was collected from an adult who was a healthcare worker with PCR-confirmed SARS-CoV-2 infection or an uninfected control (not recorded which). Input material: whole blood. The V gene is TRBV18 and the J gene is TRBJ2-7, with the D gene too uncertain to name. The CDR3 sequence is CASSPRIATATYEQYF. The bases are TGTGCCAGCTCACCAAGAATCGCGACGGCAACCTACGAGCAGTACTTC.